These T cell receptor beta chains were read from a single sample in a study of shared clonotypes between healthy human individuals. Assay: immunoSEQ multiplex PCR; the TCRdb copy retains only in-frame clones and omits some. The repertoire holds about 2 million clones, 85% to 95% seen once, with 0.9% to 1.5% in the top ten. The specimen was naive CD8+ T cells sorted from blood. These receptors were collected from a man aged 18 to 30 in good health. Both conserved end residues are part of each CDR3. The order of the fields is J gene, V gene, clone size, D gene, CDR3 protein, CDR3 DNA. A D gene is named only where the DNA matches it firmly. A clone size is listed for some rows: how often the clone was seen (once, few, many), or a class if it is expanded.

>TRBJ2-7|TRBV5-6|NA|TRBD1
CASSLVQGAGGEQYF
TGTGCCAGCAGCCTCGTGCAGGGGGCCGGGGGCGAGCAGTACTTC
>TRBJ2-7|TRBV25-1|NA|TRBD2
CASQSGGSYEQYF
TGTGCCAGCCAATCCGGGGGGTCCTACGAGCAGTACTTC
>TRBJ1-1|TRBV6-1|NA|TRBD1
CASSADRGYTEAFF
TGTGCCAGCAGTGCGGACAGGGGGTACACTGAAGCTTTCTTT
>TRBJ2-1|TRBV27|NA|NA
CASRRGGEDNEQFF
TGTGCCAGCAGGAGGGGGGGGGAAGACAATGAGCAGTTCTTC
>TRBJ2-1|TRBV5-1|NA|NA
CASRLVGEQFF
TGCGCCAGCAGACTGGTGGGTGAGCAGTTCTTC
>TRBJ2-3|TRBV7-9|NA|NA
CASSLVVSMVEDTQYF
TGTGCCAGCAGCTTAGTTGTCAGCATGGTTGAGGATACGCAGTATTTT
>TRBJ1-4|TRBV27|NA|TRBD1
CASSFATGEWGEKLFF
TGTGCCAGCAGTTTCGCGACAGGGGAATGGGGTGAAAAACTGTTTTTT
>TRBJ2-2|TRBV5-1|NA|NA
CASSLVAGLGGELFF
TGCGCCAGCAGCTTGGTGGCAGGACTGGGCGGGGAGCTGTTTTTT
>TRBJ1-4|TRBV5-4|NA|NA
CASSPDEKLFF
TGTGCCAGCAGCCCTGATGAAAAACTGTTTTTT
>TRBJ1-3|TRBV27|NA|NA
CASSSQGLLPGNTIYF
TGTGCCAGCAGCTCCCAGGGGTTACTTCCTGGAAACACCATATATTTT
>TRBJ1-2|TRBV2|NA|NA
CASSEFKGSDGYTF
TGTGCCAGCAGTGAATTCAAAGGGTCGGATGGCTACACCTTC
>TRBJ2-7|TRBV9|NA|NA
CASSVESNLYEQYF
TGTGCCAGCAGCGTAGAATCCAACCTCTACGAGCAGTACTTC
>TRBJ1-6|TRBV29-1|NA|NA
CSVGQDHNSPLHF
TGCAGCGTTGGACAGGACCATAATTCACCCCTCCACTTT
>TRBJ2-7|TRBV19|NA|TRBD2
CASIAPSSGNCEQYF
TGTGCCAGTATAGCCCCGAGTAGCGGGAACTGCGAGCAGTACTTC
>TRBJ2-7|TRBV10-3|once|NA
CAISESKQVLYEQYF
TGTGCCATCAGTGAGTCGAAACAGGTCCTTTACGAGCAGTACTTC
>TRBJ2-7|TRBV9|NA|NA
CASSPPRGTPYEQYF
TGTGCCAGCAGCCCCCCCCGGGGGACCCCCTACGAGCAGTACTTC
>TRBJ2-2|TRBV6-5|NA|NA
CASSSGTNTGELFF
TGTGCCAGCAGTTCCGGGACTAACACCGGGGAGCTGTTTTTT
>TRBJ1-5|TRBV28|NA|TRBD1
CASSPTLGTGVYSNQPQHF
TGTGCCAGCAGTCCAACTCTTGGGACAGGAGTTTATAGCAATCAGCCCCAGCATTTT
>TRBJ2-7|TRBV19|once|TRBD1
CASSTGQGNPAYYEQYF
TGTGCCAGTAGTACGGGACAGGGGAACCCAGCGTACTACGAGCAGTACTTC
>TRBJ1-1|TRBV9|NA|NA
CASSVGRGKNTEAFF
TGTGCCAGCAGCGTAGGGAGGGGCAAGAACACTGAAGCTTTCTTT
>TRBJ1-1|TRBV27|NA|TRBD1
CASSLGQGATEAFF
TGTGCCAGCAGTTTGGGACAGGGGGCAACTGAAGCTTTCTTT
>TRBJ1-2|TRBV13|few|NA
CASTLTEGYTF
TGTGCCAGCACCCTGACTGAGGGCTACACCTTC
>TRBJ1-2|TRBV7-9|few|NA
CASSLQDRIANYGYTF
TGTGCCAGCAGCTTACAGGACCGAATTGCTAACTATGGCTACACCTTC
>TRBJ1-5|TRBV4-3|NA|NA
CASSQAGFEQGSNQPQHF
TGCGCCAGCAGCCAAGCCGGATTCGAACAGGGAAGCAATCAGCCCCAGCATTTT
>TRBJ1-1|TRBV19|NA|NA
CASSVLGGAHGTEAFF
TGTGCCAGCAGTGTTCTCGGTGGGGCCCACGGGACTGAAGCTTTCTTT
>TRBJ2-1|TRBV7-9|NA|TRBD2
CASSTTSGRAWNEQFF
TGTGCCAGCAGCACCACTAGCGGGAGGGCCTGGAATGAGCAGTTCTTC
>TRBJ2-5|TRBV6-5|NA|NA
CASSYWGGGETQYF
TGTGCCAGCAGTTATTGGGGGGGCGGCGAGACCCAGTACTTC
>TRBJ2-3|TRBV5-1|NA|NA
CASSLDPLAGDTQYF
TGCGCCAGCAGCTTGGATCCACTAGCTGGGGATACGCAGTATTTT
>TRBJ1-5|TRBV27|few|NA
CASSPRASDPQHF
TGTGCCAGCTCCCCCAGGGCCTCGGACCCCCAGCATTTT
>TRBJ2-1|TRBV11-2|NA|NA
CASSLEGWEQFF
TGTGCCAGCAGCTTAGAAGGGTGGGAGCAGTTCTTC
>TRBJ2-7|TRBV12-1|once|NA
CASSWALARSTSGGTSYEQYF
TGTGCCAGCAGCTGGGCACTTGCGCGGTCGACTAGCGGGGGGACCTCCTACGAGCAGTACTTC
>TRBJ2-1|TRBV9|NA|NA
CASSVARSPANEQFF
TGTGCCAGCAGCGTAGCCAGGTCCCCGGCAAATGAGCAGTTCTTC
>TRBJ2-7|TRBV7-9|once|TRBD1
CASSWGQDPYEQYF
TGTGCCAGCAGCTGGGGACAGGACCCATACGAGCAGTACTTC
>TRBJ2-7|TRBV11-2|NA|NA
CASSSAPKWGDEQYF
TGTGCCAGCAGCTCGGCCCCAAAGTGGGGCGACGAGCAGTACTTC
>TRBJ1-4|TRBV5-4|once|NA
CASSLGPGGEKLFF
TGTGCCAGCAGCTTGGGCCCCGGCGGGGAAAAACTGTTTTTT
>TRBJ2-7|TRBV5-6|NA|NA
CASSSPGTLYEQYF
TGTGCCAGCAGCTCTCCCGGGACCTTATACGAGCAGTACTTC
>TRBJ2-3|TRBV30|NA|TRBD1
CAWSLTGFSTDTQYF
TGTGCCTGGAGTCTGACAGGGTTTAGCACAGATACGCAGTATTTT
>TRBJ1-2|TRBV10-3|NA|NA
CAISESPGSYGYTF
TGTGCCATCAGTGAGTCACCGGGTTCGTATGGCTACACCTTC
>TRBJ2-7|TRBV28|NA|TRBD1
CASREGQVLYEQYF
TGTGCCAGCAGGGAGGGACAGGTTCTCTACGAGCAGTACTTC
>TRBJ2-5|TRBV27|NA|NA
CASSSAYQETQYF
TGTGCCAGCAGTTCAGCTTACCAAGAGACCCAGTACTTC
>TRBJ1-3|TRBV10-3|NA|NA
CAISESGISASGNTIYF
TGTGCCATCAGTGAGTCGGGCATTTCGGCCTCTGGAAACACCATATATTTT
>TRBJ2-1|TRBV13|NA|TRBD2
CASSPLTTGTSGGNEQFF
TGTGCCAGCAGCCCCCTCACAACCGGGACTAGCGGGGGGAATGAGCAGTTCTTC
>TRBJ1-1|TRBV27|once|TRBD1
CASKDRVFTEAFF
TGTGCCAGCAAGGACAGGGTGTTCACTGAAGCTTTCTTT
>TRBJ2-2|TRBV28|NA|NA
CAIRGNTGELFF
TGTGCCATCCGAGGGAACACCGGGGAGCTGTTTTTT
>TRBJ2-5|TRBV11-2|NA|NA
CASSFNVGETQYF
TGTGCCAGCAGCTTCAACGTGGGAGAGACCCAGTACTTC
>TRBJ2-7|TRBV7-8|NA|TRBD2
CASSSLAGVLYEQYF
TGTGCCAGCAGCTCATTAGCGGGAGTTTTGTACGAGCAGTACTTC